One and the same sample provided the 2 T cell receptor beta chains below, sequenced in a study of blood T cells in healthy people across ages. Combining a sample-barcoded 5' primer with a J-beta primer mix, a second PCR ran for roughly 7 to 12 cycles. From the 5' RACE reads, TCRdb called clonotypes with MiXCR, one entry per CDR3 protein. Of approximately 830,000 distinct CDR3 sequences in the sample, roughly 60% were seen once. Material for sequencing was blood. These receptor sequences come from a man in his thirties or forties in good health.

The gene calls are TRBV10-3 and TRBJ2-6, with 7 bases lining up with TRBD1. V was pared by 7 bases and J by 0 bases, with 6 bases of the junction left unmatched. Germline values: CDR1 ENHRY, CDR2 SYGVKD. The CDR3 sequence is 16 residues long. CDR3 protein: CAITTGPLSGANVLTF. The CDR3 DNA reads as TGTGCCATCACGACAGGGCCCCTCTCTGGGGCCAACGTCCTGACTTTC.

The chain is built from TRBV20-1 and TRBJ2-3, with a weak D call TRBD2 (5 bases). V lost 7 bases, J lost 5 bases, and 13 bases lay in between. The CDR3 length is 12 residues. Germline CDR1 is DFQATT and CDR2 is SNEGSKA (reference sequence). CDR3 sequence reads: CSVPGKKDTQYF. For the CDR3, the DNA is TGCAGTGTACCGGGGAAAAAAGATACGCAGTATTTT.